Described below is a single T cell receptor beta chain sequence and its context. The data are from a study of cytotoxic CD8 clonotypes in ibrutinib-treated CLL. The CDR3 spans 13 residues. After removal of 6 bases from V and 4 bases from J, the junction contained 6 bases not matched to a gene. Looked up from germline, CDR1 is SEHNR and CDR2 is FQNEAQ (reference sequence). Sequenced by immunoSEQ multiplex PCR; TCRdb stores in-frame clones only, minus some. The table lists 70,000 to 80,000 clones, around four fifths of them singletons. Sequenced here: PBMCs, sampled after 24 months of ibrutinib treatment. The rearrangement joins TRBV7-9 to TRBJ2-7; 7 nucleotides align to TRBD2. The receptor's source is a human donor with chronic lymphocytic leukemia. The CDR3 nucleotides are TGTGCCAGCAGATTAACGGGGGGATACGAGCAGTACTTC. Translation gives CASRLTGGYEQYF.